The 28 T cell receptor beta chains given below trace back to one sample, sequenced in a study of human CD8 memory T cell subsets. Scientists made TCR beta libraries using UMI-labeled 5' RACE. No DNA is given; TCRdb re-called the 5' RACE reads and lists each CDR3 protein once. This sample carries around 19,000 distinct CDR3 sequences, with roughly 5.9% going to the ten biggest clones. Source material: CD8+ T cells from PBMCs. These receptors came from a human donor in good health.

The chain is built from TRBV12-3 or TRBV12-4 and TRBJ1-5; TCRdb's assignment of TRBD1 cannot be checked, as there is no DNA. CDR3 size: 14 residues. The CDR3 sequence: CASSQDRGNQPQHF.

The chain carries TRBV7-8 and TRBJ1-1; TCRdb reports TRBD1, a call that lacks DNA to check it against. The CDR3 runs to 13 residues. Germline CDR1 reads SGHVS; CDR2 reads FQNEAQ. The CDR3 here is CASSRTGGTEAFF.

The V and J genes are TRBV12-3 or TRBV12-4 and TRBJ1-6. This CDR3 has 12 residues. CDR3 in amino acids: CASSSYNSPLHF.

The chain couples TRBV6-2 or TRBV6-3 to TRBJ2-7. CDR3 size: 15 residues. Looked up from germline, CDR1 is MNHEY and CDR2 is SVGEGT. CDR3 region: CASRIQGRFSYEQYF.

This chain joins TRBV7-9 and TRBJ1-5. Germline assignment: CDR1 SEHNR and CDR2 FQNEAQ (reference sequence). There are 13 residues in the CDR3. The CDR3 loop reads CASSFEGGQPQHF.

V gene TRBV11-2 combines with J gene TRBJ2-7; checking the TCRdb D call of TRBD2 is not possible without DNA. CDR3 length: 15 residues. Germline V gene data show CDR1 as SGHAT and CDR2 as FQNNGV. The CDR3 is CASSFFLAGGDEQYF.

This clonotype is medium-sized by frequency. This sequence joins TRBV4-1 and TRBJ2-7; lacking DNA, the TRBD1 call made by TCRdb goes unchecked. CDR3 length equals 15 residues. Germline V lookup: CDR1 MGHRA, CDR2 YSYEKL. Here the CDR3 reads CASSHGDRTTYEQYF.

The rearrangement links TRBV20-1 to TRBJ2-7; without DNA, the TCRdb call of TRBD1 cannot be checked. Germline lookup yields CDR1 DFQATT and CDR2 SNEGSKA (reference sequence). The CDR3 has 17 residues. This CDR3 reads CSARGLVETGGSYEQYF.

The V and J genes are TRBV10-2 and TRBJ2-5. This CDR3 has 15 residues. Looked up from germline, CDR1 is WSHSY and CDR2 is SAAADI. The chain's CDR3 is CASSDPTGIQETQYF.

The V call is TRBV6-2 or TRBV6-3, the J call TRBJ2-7. Germline loops: CDR1 MNHEY, CDR2 SVGEGT. The CDR3 is 14 residues long. The CDR3 reads CASSYRLEFGEQYF.

J is TRBJ2-2 and V is TRBV6-2 or TRBV6-3; TCRdb's assignment of TRBD2 cannot be checked, as there is no DNA. The germline V gene encodes CDR1 MNHEY and CDR2 SVGEGT. The CDR3 loop spans 17 amino acids. This chain's CDR3 is CASSFPRRDGTFGELFF.

Its frequency marks this clonotype as medium-sized. This chain uses TRBV30 with TRBJ2-7; TCRdb selects TRBD1, and the lack of DNA leaves this call unchecked. This CDR3 spans 13 amino acids. Germline values: CDR1 GTSNPN, CDR2 SVGIG (reference sequence). Here the CDR3 reads CAWSVGQGYEQYF.

The J gene is TRBJ1-1, the V gene TRBV4-1. The CDR3 runs to 14 residues. Germline values: CDR1 MGHRA, CDR2 YSYEKL. The CDR3 sequence is CASSQRETNTEAFF.

This chain joins TRBV20-1 and TRBJ2-7. The CDR3 covers 13 residues. In germline, CDR1 is DFQATT, CDR2 SNEGSKA (reference sequence). This CDR3 reads CSARELGIYEQYF.

The J gene is TRBJ2-7, the V gene TRBV28. The CDR3 is 11 residues long. Germline loops: CDR1 MDHEN, CDR2 SYDVKM. The CDR3 sequence is CASSSLPEQYF.

The chain carries TRBV7-8 and TRBJ2-7. CDR1 and CDR2 from the germline V gene are SGHVS and FQNEAQ. The CDR3 consists of 12 residues. CDR3 sequence reads: CASSLRTYEQYF.

According to its frequency, this clonotype is medium-sized. The rearrangement uses TRBV6-6 and TRBJ1-5. Germline CDR1 and CDR2: MNHNY and SVGAGI (reference sequence). This CDR3 is built from 13 residues. CDR3 in amino acids: CASTTNSNQPQHF.

The rearrangement uses TRBV10-3 and TRBJ1-1. The CDR3 extends over 14 amino acids. Germline CDR1 and CDR2: ENHRY and SYGVKD. The CDR3 reads CAIRATARDTEAFF.

This chain joins TRBV15 and TRBJ2-7; there is no DNA to check the TCRdb D call of TRBD1. The CDR3 runs 15 residues. CDR1 LNHNV and CDR2 YYDKDF come from the germline V gene (reference sequence). Here the CDR3 reads CATSRDRKGSSEQYF.

The chain links TRBV11-2 to TRBJ2-5. CDR3 length equals 14 residues. Germline CDR1 reads SGHAT; CDR2 reads FQNNGV. The CDR3 reads CASSPISNQETQYF.

The chain employs TRBV21-1 and TRBJ1-2; without DNA, the TCRdb call of TRBD1 cannot be checked. TRBV21-1 is a pseudogene segment. This CDR3 comprises 16 residues. The CDR3 protein is CASSPADRRHNYGYTF.

The chain carries TRBV29-1 and TRBJ2-2; there is no DNA to check the TCRdb D call of TRBD1. The CDR3 consists of 13 residues. Germline CDR1 SQVTM, CDR2 ANQGSEA. CDR3 in amino acids: CSVAPGGTGELFF.

The V call is TRBV5-6, the J call TRBJ2-4. In germline, CDR1 is SGHDT, CDR2 YYEEEE. The CDR3 runs to 14 residues. The CDR3 loop reads CASSPSTGKNIQYF.

The chain recombines TRBV2 with TRBJ2-3. There are 12 residues in the CDR3. The germline CDR1 and CDR2 sequences are SNHLY and FYNNEI. The CDR3 protein is CASSDFSDTQYF.

This chain uses TRBV28 with TRBJ2-5; TCRdb picks TRBD1, but there is no DNA to check that call. The CDR3 is 17 residues long. Per germline, CDR1 MDHEN and CDR2 SYDVKM. This CDR3 is CASSPPTGDRGLETQYF.

The rearrangement links TRBV7-9 to TRBJ2-4; TCRdb's D call, TRBD1, is unchecked because there is no DNA. Germline V gene lookup returns CDR1 SEHNR and CDR2 FQNEAQ (reference sequence). The CDR3 loop spans 15 amino acids. This CDR3 reads CASSPTQGSKNIQYF.

V and J are TRBV5-6 and TRBJ2-3; TCRdb calls TRBD1, which cannot be checked without DNA. The CDR3 totals 17 residues. The germline V gene encodes CDR1 SGHDT and CDR2 YYEEEE. The CDR3 sequence: CASSSGTVDSYTDTQYF.

The chain joins TRBV30 to TRBJ2-1. The CDR3 runs 12 residues. The germline V gene encodes CDR1 GTSNPN and CDR2 SVGIG (reference sequence). CDR3 sequence: CAWSVPANEQFF.